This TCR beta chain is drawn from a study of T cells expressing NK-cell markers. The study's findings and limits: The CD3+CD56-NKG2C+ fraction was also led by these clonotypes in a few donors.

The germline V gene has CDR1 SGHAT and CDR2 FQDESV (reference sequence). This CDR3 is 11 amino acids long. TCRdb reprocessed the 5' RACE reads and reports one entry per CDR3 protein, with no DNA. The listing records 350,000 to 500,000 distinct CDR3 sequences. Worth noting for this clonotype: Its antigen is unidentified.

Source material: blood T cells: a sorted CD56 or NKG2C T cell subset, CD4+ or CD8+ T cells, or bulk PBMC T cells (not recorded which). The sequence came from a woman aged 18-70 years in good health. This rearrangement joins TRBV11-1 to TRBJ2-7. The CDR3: CASSFSSEQYF.